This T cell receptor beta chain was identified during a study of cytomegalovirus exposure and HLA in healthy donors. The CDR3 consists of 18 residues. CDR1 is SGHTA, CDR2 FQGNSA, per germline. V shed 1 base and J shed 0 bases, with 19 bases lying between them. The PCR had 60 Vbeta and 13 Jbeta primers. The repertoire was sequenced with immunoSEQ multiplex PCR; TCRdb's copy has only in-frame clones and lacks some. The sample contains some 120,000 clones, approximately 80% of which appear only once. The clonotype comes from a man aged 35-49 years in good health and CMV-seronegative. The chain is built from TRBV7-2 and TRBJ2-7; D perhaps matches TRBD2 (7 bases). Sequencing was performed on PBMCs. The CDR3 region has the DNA TGTGCCAGCAGCTTAGTTCCAGGGGCCGGGAGGTCCTCCTACGAGCAGTACTTC. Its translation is CASSLVPGAGRSSYEQYF.